These T cell receptor beta chains were read from a single sample in a study of cytomegalovirus exposure and HLA in healthy donors. Profiling relied on immunoSEQ multiplex PCR, and the TCRdb table lists in-frame clones only, not all of them. The sample contains approximately 200,000 clones, roughly 82% of which appear only once. The sequenced sample was PBMCs. These receptors were obtained from a woman in her 30s in good health and CMV-seropositive. The CDR3 runs from the conserved cysteine through the conserved F or W. Each record gives: D gene, J gene, V gene, clone size, CDR3 DNA, CDR3 protein. D genes are given only for firm matches. Expanded clones get a size class; other rows say once, few or many, or leave the size out.

TRBD1 | TRBJ1-1 | TRBV2 | NA | TGTGCCAGCAGTGAGTCGGTGGACAGGGCTAAAAACACTGAAGCTTTCTTT | CASSESVDRAKNTEAFF
NA | TRBJ2-3 | TRBV5-1 | NA | TGCGCCAGCAGCTTTGGTGGGGCGGCAGATACGCAGTATTTT | CASSFGGAADTQYF
NA | TRBJ1-1 | TRBV10-3 | NA | TGTGCCATCAGTAAGAGCAGGGACACTGAAGCTTTCTTT | CAISKSRDTEAFF
TRBD1 | TRBJ2-7 | TRBV5-5 | few | TGTGCCAGCAGCCTCAGGACAGGGAGTTTGAACGAGCAGTACTTC | CASSLRTGSLNEQYF
TRBD2 | TRBJ2-7 | TRBV11-1 | NA | TGTGCCAGCAGCAAAACGGGACTAGCTGATTTCGAGCAGTACTTC | CASSKTGLADFEQYF
NA | TRBJ2-5 | TRBV29-1 | NA | TGCAGCGTTGAAGCTTTGAGAGAGACCCAGTACTTC | CSVEALRETQYF
TRBD2 | TRBJ2-7 | TRBV2 | NA | TGTGCCAGCAGTGAACAAGGACTAGCTATCTACGAGCAGTACTTC | CASSEQGLAIYEQYF
NA | TRBJ2-3 | TRBV9 | NA | TGTGCCAGCAGCCGACTATTCACAGATACGCAGTATTTT | CASSRLFTDTQYF
NA | TRBJ1-4 | TRBV19 | few | TGTGCCAGTAGTCCCCCGGGAAGTTCTGAAAAACTGTTTTTT | CASSPPGSSEKLFF
NA | TRBJ2-7 | TRBV16 | NA | TGTGCCAGCACAAGGGGAGGCGAGCAGTACTTC | CASTRGGEQYF
NA | TRBJ2-2 | TRBV9 | NA | TGTGCCAGCGGGCGGGACCCCGCGAACACCGGGGAGCTGTTTTTT | CASGRDPANTGELFF
NA | TRBJ2-1 | TRBV6-5 | NA | TGTGCCAGCAGTAAAGAGACTAGTTCGGGGCAGTTCTTC | CASSKETSSGQFF
TRBD1 | TRBJ2-7 | TRBV6-1 | NA | TGTGCCAGCAGCTCTCAGAGGACAGGGAACTCCGAGCAGTACTTC | CASSSQRTGNSEQYF
TRBD1 | TRBJ1-5 | TRBV28 | few | TGTGCCAGCAGTACCCCAGACAGGGGAGTTTTGACCCAGCATTTT | CASSTPDRGVLTQHF
TRBD1 | TRBJ1-2 | TRBV6-5 | few | TGTGCCAGCAGTCGGGACAGGGGAGGGTACGGCTACACCTTC | CASSRDRGGYGYTF
TRBD1 | TRBJ1-1 | TRBV30 | NA | TGTGCCTGGAGTTGGGGAACAGGGGGCGAGAACACTGAAGCTTTCTTT | CAWSWGTGGENTEAFF
TRBD1 | TRBJ1-1 | TRBV19 | once | TGTGCCAGTAGTATGATGGGACAGGGAGGAGGCACTGAAGCTTTCTTT | CASSMMGQGGGTEAFF
NA | TRBJ1-1 | TRBV7-3 | few | TGTGCCAGCAGCCCACAGGGGAACACTGAAGCTTTCTTT | CASSPQGNTEAFF
NA | TRBJ2-2 | TRBV5-1 | NA | TGCGCCAGCAGCCCCTGGAGCGGGGAGCTGTTTTTT | CASSPWSGELFF
NA | TRBJ1-2 | TRBV19 | NA | TGTGCCAGTAGTACAGGGGTTTTCTATGGCTACACCTTC | CASSTGVFYGYTF
TRBD2 | TRBJ2-1 | TRBV9 | once | TGTGCCAGCAGCGTAGTCAGCGGGGGGACTTACAATGAGCAGTTCTTC | CASSVVSGGTYNEQFF
TRBD2 | TRBJ2-5 | TRBV29-1 | NA | TGCAGCGCCCGGACTAGCGGGAGGGGGGGGACCCAGTACTTC | CSARTSGRGGTQYF
TRBD1 | TRBJ1-4 | TRBV28 | NA | TGTGCCAGCAGCCCCAGGGGGGAGCTAGATGAAAAACTGTTTTTT | CASSPRGELDEKLFF
TRBD2 | TRBJ2-7 | TRBV9 | once | TGTGCCAGCAGCGTTGAAGCGGGAGTTGGGGGCTACGAGCAGTACTTC | CASSVEAGVGGYEQYF
TRBD1 | TRBJ1-2 | TRBV9 | NA | TGTGCCAGCAGCGTAGCACAGGGGGAGGATGGCTACACCTTC | CASSVAQGEDGYTF
NA | TRBJ2-1 | TRBV7-2 | NA | TGTGCCAGCAGCTCTCGTCACAATGAGCAGTTCTTC | CASSSRHNEQFF
TRBD2 | TRBJ2-1 | TRBV5-6 | NA | TGTGCCAGCAGCATTGACGGACTAGCGGGGAACAATGAGCAGTTCTTC | CASSIDGLAGNNEQFF
TRBD1 | TRBJ2-2 | TRBV6-5 | NA | TGTGCCAGCAGTTACGACAGGGGTCGAACCGGGGAGCTGTTTTTT | CASSYDRGRTGELFF
NA | TRBJ1-1 | TRBV5-1 | once | TGCGCCAGCAGCCCAGGACACGTTATGGCTGAAGCTTTCTTT | CASSPGHVMAEAFF
NA | TRBJ2-5 | TRBV29-1 | NA | TGCAGCGTTCAGGGGACGGAGACCCAGTACTTC | CSVQGTETQYF
TRBD2 | TRBJ2-7 | TRBV11-2 | NA | TGTGCCAGCAGCCGGGGACTAGAAAGCTACGAGCAGTACTTC | CASSRGLESYEQYF
TRBD1 | TRBJ1-4 | TRBV30 | NA | TGTGCCTGGAGCGGGGACAGCTCTAATGAAAAACTGTTTTTT | CAWSGDSSNEKLFF
NA | TRBJ2-4 | TRBV5-1 | NA | TGCGCCAGCAGCCGCTCATCGGGATCCAAAAACATTCAGTACTTC | CASSRSSGSKNIQYF
TRBD1 | TRBJ1-2 | TRBV2 | NA | TGTGCCAGCAGCACCCGACAGGGCGGCGGCTACACCTTC | CASSTRQGGGYTF
NA | TRBJ1-2 | TRBV7-2 | NA | TGTGCCAGCAGCTTCGGGTTCGGCAACTATGGCTACACCTTC | CASSFGFGNYGYTF
NA | TRBJ2-1 | TRBV27 | NA | TGTGCCAGCAGTTTATCCACCGGGACTGGATACAATGAGCAGTTCTTC | CASSLSTGTGYNEQFF
TRBD1 | TRBJ1-1 | TRBV6-5 | NA | TGTGCCAGCGGGACAGGGAGCCGCACTGAAGCTTTCTTT | CASGTGSRTEAFF
NA | TRBJ1-1 | TRBV5-1 | NA | TGCGCCAGCAGCTTGCTATCGATGAACACTGAAGCTTTCTTT | CASSLLSMNTEAFF
TRBD1 | TRBJ1-4 | TRBV25-1 | NA | TGTGCCAGCAGTACAAACAGGGGTCGGAATGAAAAACTGTTTTTT | CASSTNRGRNEKLFF
NA | TRBJ1-1 | TRBV20-1 | NA | TGCAGTGCCCAGGGTACTGAAGCTTTCTTT | CSAQGTEAFF
NA | TRBJ1-2 | TRBV20-1 | NA | TGCAGTGCTTTTGCAGGGATTGGCTACACCTTC | CSAFAGIGYTF
NA | TRBJ1-4 | TRBV2 | NA | TGTGCCAGCAGTGAACGGACACCCGCAACTAATGAAAAACTGTTTTTT | CASSERTPATNEKLFF
NA | TRBJ2-7 | TRBV30 | NA | TGTGCCTGCGTATCCCCCCTGCCGGGAGCTTTCAACGAGCAGTACTTC | CACVSPLPGAFNEQYF
NA | TRBJ2-2 | TRBV5-1 | medium-sized | TGCGCCAGCAGCTTGGAGGCGGGGATCACCGGGGAGCTGTTTTTT | CASSLEAGITGELFF
NA | TRBJ1-4 | TRBV5-6 | NA | TGTGCCAGCACTATAGGGGGAACCGATGAAAAACTGTTTTTT | CASTIGGTDEKLFF
TRBD2 | TRBJ2-1 | TRBV27 | NA | TGTGCCAGCCTCCTGGGGAGGGTGGGTGTAGATGAGCAGTTCTTC | CASLLGRVGVDEQFF
NA | TRBJ1-5 | TRBV6-6 | NA | TGTGCCAGCAGGCTAACCGGGGGGGATCAGCCCCAGCATTTT | CASRLTGGDQPQHF
TRBD2 | TRBJ2-7 | TRBV5-1 | NA | TGCGCCAGCAGCTTGAGACGGACGTGGACTAGCGGGAACTACGAGCAGTACTTC | CASSLRRTWTSGNYEQYF
TRBD1 | TRBJ2-7 | TRBV28 | NA | TGTGCCAGCTCGTGGGGGACAGAGAGCTTCGAGCAGTACTTC | CASSWGTESFEQYF
NA | TRBJ2-7 | TRBV9 | NA | TGTGCCAGCAGCGTAGCGGCGGGGACGTCCTACGAGCAGTACTTC | CASSVAAGTSYEQYF
NA | TRBJ1-1 | TRBV18 | few | TGTGCCAGCTCACTGGGCGGGGGGAACACTGAAGCTTTCTTT | CASSLGGGNTEAFF
TRBD1 | TRBJ1-1 | TRBV5-6 | NA | TGTGCCAGCAGCTTGCATCCAGGGGGTTGGACAGGGACTGAAGCTTTCTTT | CASSLHPGGWTGTEAFF